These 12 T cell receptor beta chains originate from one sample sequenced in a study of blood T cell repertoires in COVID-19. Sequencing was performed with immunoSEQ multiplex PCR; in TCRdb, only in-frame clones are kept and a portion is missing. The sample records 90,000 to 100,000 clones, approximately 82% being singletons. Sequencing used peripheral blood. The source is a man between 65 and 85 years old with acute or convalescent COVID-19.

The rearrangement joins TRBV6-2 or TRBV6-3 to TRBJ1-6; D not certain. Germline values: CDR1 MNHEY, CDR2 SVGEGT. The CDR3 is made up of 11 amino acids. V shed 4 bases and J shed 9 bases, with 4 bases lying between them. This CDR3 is CASSSLSPLHF. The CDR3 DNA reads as TGTGCCAGCAGTTCCCTTTCACCCCTCCACTTT.

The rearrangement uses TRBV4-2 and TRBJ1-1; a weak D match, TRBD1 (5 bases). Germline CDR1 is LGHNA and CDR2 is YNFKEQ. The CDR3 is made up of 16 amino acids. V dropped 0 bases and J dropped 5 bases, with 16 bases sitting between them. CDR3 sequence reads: CASSQEDTPGWTEAFF. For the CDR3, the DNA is TGTGCCAGCAGCCAAGAGGACACACCCGGGTGGACTGAAGCTTTCTTT.

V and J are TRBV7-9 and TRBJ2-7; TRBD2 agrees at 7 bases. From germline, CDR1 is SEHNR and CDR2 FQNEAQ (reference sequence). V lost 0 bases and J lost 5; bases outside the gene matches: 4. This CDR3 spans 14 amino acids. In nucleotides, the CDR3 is TGTGCCAGCAGCTTAGCGCAGGCGGGGGACGAGCAGTACTTC. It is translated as CASSLAQAGDEQYF.

CDR3 amino acids: CATRGSGGLRVVYTGELFF. CDR3 bases: TGTGCCACCAGAGGCTCCGGGGGGCTTAGGGTAGTGTACACCGGGGAGCTGTTTTTT. The chain couples TRBV15 to TRBJ2-2; weak D call: TRBD2 (7 bases). The CDR3 totals 19 residues. From germline, CDR1 is LNHNV and CDR2 YYDKDF (reference sequence). Trimming stripped 6 bases from V and 3 bases from J, with 26 bases between.

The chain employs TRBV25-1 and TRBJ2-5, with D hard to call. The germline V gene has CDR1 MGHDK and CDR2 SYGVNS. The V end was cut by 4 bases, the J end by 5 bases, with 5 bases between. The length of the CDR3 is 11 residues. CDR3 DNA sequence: TGTGCCAGCAGTGGAGTGGAGACCCAGTACTTC. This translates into CASSGVETQYF. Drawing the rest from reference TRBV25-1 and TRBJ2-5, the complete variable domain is EADIYQTPRYLVIGTGKKITLECSQTMGHDKMYWYQQDPGMELHLIHYSYGVNSTEKGDLSSESTVSRIRTEHFPLTLESARPSHTSQYLCASSGVETQYFGPGTRLLVL.

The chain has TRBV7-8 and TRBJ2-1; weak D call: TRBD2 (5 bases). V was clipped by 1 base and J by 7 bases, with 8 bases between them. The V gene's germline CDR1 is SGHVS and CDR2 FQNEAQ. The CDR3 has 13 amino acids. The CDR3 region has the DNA TGTGCCAGCAGCTTAGGAGGGCGGAATGAGCAGTTCTTC. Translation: CASSLGGRNEQFF.

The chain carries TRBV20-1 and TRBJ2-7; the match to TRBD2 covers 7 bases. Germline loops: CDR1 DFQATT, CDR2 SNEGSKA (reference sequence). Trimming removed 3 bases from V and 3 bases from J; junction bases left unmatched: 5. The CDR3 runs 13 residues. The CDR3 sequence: CSASRRGSYEQYF. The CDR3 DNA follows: TGCAGTGCTAGTCGGCGGGGGAGCTACGAGCAGTACTTC.

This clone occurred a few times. DNA for the CDR3: TGTGCCAGCAGTAGAAGCGGGAGTTCCTACGAGCAGTACTTC. Translating gives CASSRSGSSYEQYF. The rearrangement uses TRBV6-5 and TRBJ2-7, with 8 bases lining up with TRBD2. Germline CDR1 MNHEY, CDR2 SVGAGI. CDR3 length: 14 residues. V was clipped by 5 bases and J by 1 base; unmatched bases: 4.

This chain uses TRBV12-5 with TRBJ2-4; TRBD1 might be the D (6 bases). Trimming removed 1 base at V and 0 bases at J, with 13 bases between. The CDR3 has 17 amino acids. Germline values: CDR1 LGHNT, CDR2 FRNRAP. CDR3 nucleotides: TGTGCTAGTGGTTTGGCCGGGACATTTCTAGCCAAAAACATTCAGTACTTC. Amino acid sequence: CASGLAGTFLAKNIQYF. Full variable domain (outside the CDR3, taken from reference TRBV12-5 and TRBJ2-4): DARVTQTPRHKVTEMGQEVTMRCQPILGHNTVFWYRQTMMQGLELLAYFRNRAPLDDSGMPKDRFSAEMPDATLATLKIQPSEPRDSAVYFCASGLAGTFLAKNIQYFGAGTRLSVL.

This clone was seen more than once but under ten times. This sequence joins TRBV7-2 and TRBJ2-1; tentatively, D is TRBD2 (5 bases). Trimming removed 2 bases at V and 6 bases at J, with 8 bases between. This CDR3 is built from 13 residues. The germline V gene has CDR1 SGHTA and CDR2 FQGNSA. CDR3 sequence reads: CASSLTRPNEQFF. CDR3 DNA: TGTGCCAGCAGCTTAACTAGGCCCAATGAGCAGTTCTTC.

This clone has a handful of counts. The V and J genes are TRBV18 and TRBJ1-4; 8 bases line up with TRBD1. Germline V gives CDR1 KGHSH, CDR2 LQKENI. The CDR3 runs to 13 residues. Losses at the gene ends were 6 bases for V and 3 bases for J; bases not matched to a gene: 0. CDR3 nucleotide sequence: TGTGCCAGCTCGGGACAGGCTAATGAAAAACTGTTTTTT. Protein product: CASSGQANEKLFF.

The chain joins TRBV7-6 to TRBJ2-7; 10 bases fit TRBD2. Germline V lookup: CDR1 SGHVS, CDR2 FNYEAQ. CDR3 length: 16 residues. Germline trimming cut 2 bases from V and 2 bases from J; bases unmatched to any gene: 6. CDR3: CASSLLAGEVTYEQYF. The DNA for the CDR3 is TGTGCCAGCAGCTTACTAGCGGGAGAGGTCACCTACGAGCAGTACTTC. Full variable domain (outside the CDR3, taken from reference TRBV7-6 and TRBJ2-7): GAGVSQSPRYKVTKRGQDVALRCDPISGHVSLYWYRQALGQGPEFLTYFNYEAQQDKSGLPNDRFSAERPEGSISTLTIQRTEQRDSAMYRCASSLLAGEVTYEQYFGPGTRLTVT.